Below are 8 T cell receptor beta chains sequenced from a single sample in a study of breast tumors, draining lymph nodes, adjacent tissues. TCRdb reanalysed the multiplex PCR reads using MiXCR and keeps one entry per CDR3 protein. This table has 150,000 to 200,000 distinct CDR3 sequences, over 25% appearing once. Axillary draining lymph nodes of breast cancer patients supplied the node samples. Sequencing was carried out using axillary lymph node tissue. Source of these receptors: a female donor with breast cancer. Some clones in this sample may be carry-over from other donors' samples.

This chain links TRBV5-1 with TRBJ2-7; 7 bases fit TRBD1. The CDR3 runs to 15 residues. Looked up from germline, CDR1 is SGHRS and CDR2 is YFSETQ. V shed 0 bases, J shed 6 bases, and the junction held 9 bases outside the gene matches. DNA of the CDR3: TGCGCCAGCAGCTTGGACGGGACAGTTTTCCGCGAGCAGTACTTC. Translated, it gives CASSLDGTVFREQYF. The full variable domain, with the rest looked up from reference TRBV5-1 and TRBJ2-7, is KAGVTQTPRYLIKTRGQQVTLSCSPISGHRSVSWYQQTPGQGLQFLFEYFSETQRNKGNFPGRFSGRQFSNSRSEMNVSTLELGDSALYLCASSLDGTVFREQYFGPGTRLTVT.

Details on this clonotype: Since a much larger clone is just one base distant, this may be a read error. The genes are TRBV12-3 or TRBV12-4 and TRBJ1-2; 7 bases line up with TRBD1. V was clipped by 6 bases and J by 0 bases; unmatched bases: 7. This CDR3 has 15 amino acids. CDR3 protein: CASRNAGGANYGYTF. The CDR3 nucleotides read TGTGCCAGCAGAAACGCAGGGGGGGCTAACTATGGCTACACCTTC.

This clonotype turned up a few times. Likely a read error: the CDR3 ends without its conserved phenylalanine or tryptophan. V is TRBV5-1 and J is TRBJ1-1; TRBD1 might be the D (6 bases). CDR1 and CDR2 (germline): SGHRS, YFSETQ. The V end was cut by 1 base, the J end by 4 bases, with 11 bases between. This CDR3 comprises 14 residues. CDR3 loop: CASSLKTGGTEAFL. In nucleotides, the CDR3 is TGCGCCAGCAGCTTGAAGACAGGCGGCACTGAAGCTTTCCTT.

The chain combines TRBV5-1 with TRBJ1-6; 9 nucleotides agree with TRBD1. The J segment lost 8 bases and the V segment lost 4 bases, leaving 7 bases of the junction unmatched. CDR3 length: 15 residues. Germline lookup yields CDR1 SGHRS and CDR2 YFSETQ. The CDR3 reads CASSEDRGADSPLHF. CDR3 bases: TGCGCCAGCAGCGAGGACAGGGGCGCGGATTCACCCCTCCACTTT.

This chain connects TRBV2 to TRBJ2-7, with 10 bases matching TRBD1. Trimming took 6 bases from V and 5 from J; bases not matched to a gene: 7. The CDR3 length is 14 residues. The germline V gene encodes CDR1 SNHLY and CDR2 FYNNEI. CDR3 nucleotide sequence: TGTGCCAGCAGGGGGACAGGGGTCGGGGACGAGCAGTACTTC. Protein: CASRGTGVGDEQYF.

In its sample, this clonotype was seen many times. This chain links TRBV4-3 with TRBJ2-2, with D possibly matching TRBD2 (6 bases). Trimming left V 1 base short and J 6 bases short, with 9 bases between. The length of the CDR3 is 14 residues. Germline CDR1 is LGHNA and CDR2 is YSLEER. CDR3 in DNA: TGCGCCAGCAGCCAAGTTGCGGGGTCCGGGGAGCTGTTTTTT. This gives the protein CASSQVAGSGELFF.

In this sample, this clonotype turned up a few times. Given a much more abundant clone one base away, this may be a read error. V and J are TRBV6-6 and TRBJ1-2; the D is unclear. The CDR3 totals 12 residues. The germline V and J ends were trimmed by 6 bases and 4 bases, with 9 bases remaining between them. CDR1 is MNHNY, CDR2 SVGAGI, per germline (reference sequence). CDR3 sequence: CASSPRSYGYTF. In DNA, the CDR3 is TGTGCCAGCAGCCCCAGGAGCTATGGCTACACCTTC.

Only a few counts were recorded for this clonotype. The chain combines TRBV6-1 with TRBJ2-2; 9 positions agree with TRBD1. With 7 bases clipped from V and 4 bases from J, the junction kept 10 bases outside the gene matches. CDR1 and CDR2 from the germline V gene are MNHNS and SASEGT. CDR3 length: 16 residues. CDR3 sequence reads: CASTSRVTGGTGELFF. The CDR3 coding sequence is TGTGCCAGCACCTCCAGGGTGACAGGGGGCACCGGGGAGCTGTTTTTT.